This T cell receptor (beta chain) is from a study of T cell changes during pregnancy in multiple sclerosis. The method was immunoSEQ multiplex PCR; TCRdb's version includes in-frame clones alone and lacks a portion of them. The data contain approximately 110,000 clones, 91% of them singletons. With V trimmed by 7 bases and J by 1 base, 8 bases remained unmatched. The V gene's germline CDR1 is SGHRS and CDR2 YFSETQ. The CDR3 length is 16 residues. V gene TRBV5-1 combines with J gene TRBJ2-2; 9 bases match TRBD2. This material consisted of peripheral blood, taken after pregnancy. The sequence derives from a female donor with multiple sclerosis, enrolled in a pregnancy study. In nucleotides, the CDR3 is TGCGCCAGCTCCAGGACTAGCGTAGTGAACACCGGGGAGCTGTTTTTT. Translation: CASSRTSVVNTGELFF.